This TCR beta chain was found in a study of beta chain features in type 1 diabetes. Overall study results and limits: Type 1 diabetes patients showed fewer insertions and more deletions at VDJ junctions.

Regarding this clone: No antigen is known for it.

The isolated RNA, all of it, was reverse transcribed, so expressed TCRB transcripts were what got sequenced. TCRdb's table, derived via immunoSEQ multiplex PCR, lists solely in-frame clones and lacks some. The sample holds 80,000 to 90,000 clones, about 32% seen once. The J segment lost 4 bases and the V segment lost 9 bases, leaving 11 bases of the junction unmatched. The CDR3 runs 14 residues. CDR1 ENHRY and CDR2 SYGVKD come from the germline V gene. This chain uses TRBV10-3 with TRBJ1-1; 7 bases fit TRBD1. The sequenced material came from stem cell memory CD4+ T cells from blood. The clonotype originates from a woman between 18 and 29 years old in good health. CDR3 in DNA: TGTGCCATTACCTGGGACAGTAAGGGCACTGAAGCTTTCTTT. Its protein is CAITWDSKGTEAFF.